The following is a T cell receptor beta chain sequence with its context. What it binds is not known. No infections or other immune events were documented during collection. TCRdb keeps only in-frame clones here, not all; method: immunoSEQ multiplex PCR. The profile shows tens of thousands of clones, approximately 88% of them singletons. V was cut by 0 bases and J by 2 bases, with 8 bases left in between. This CDR3 spans 15 amino acids. The sample originates from a study of identifying expanded T cells in peripheral blood. Broader study findings: Over around two and four weeks, about 15 and 19 clones changed, versus around 1.3 between replicates. Clone count variance between roughly 2-week samples rose with total template count.

The sequenced sample was blood. The source is a person aged 18 to 75 in good health. The chain is built from TRBV5-3 and TRBJ2-2; D gene unclear. TRBV5-3 counts as an open reading frame of uncertain function. CDR3 loop: CARSLATQNTGELFF. CDR3 DNA: TGTGCCAGAAGCTTGGCCACACAAAACACCGGGGAGCTGTTTTTT.